A selection of T cell receptor beta chains follows, all from one sample in a study of beta chain features in type 1 diabetes. Using immunoSEQ multiplex PCR, the repertoire was profiled, and TCRdb retains in-frame clones only, with some absent. Here the sample spans around 320,000 clones, 14% being singletons. Sequenced material: central memory CD4+ T cells from blood. These receptors were obtained from a man aged 25 to 40 in good health. The CDR3 runs from the conserved cysteine through the conserved F or W. A D gene is named only where the DNA matches it firmly. Only part of the rows carry a size: once, few, many, or a class if the clone is expanded.

d_call,v_call,clone_size,j_call,cdr3_length,cdr3_nt,cdr3_aa
.,TRBV11-2,once,TRBJ1-1,13,TGTGCCAGCAGCACACCCTTGGGGACTGAAGCTTTCTTT,CASSTPLGTEAFF
.,TRBV7-8,few,TRBJ2-1,14,TGTGCCAGCAGCTTAGGTACTAGGAACAATGAGCAGTTCTTC,CASSLGTRNNEQFF
.,TRBV2,.,TRBJ1-1,14,TGTGCCAGCAGGGCCTCCTCCCGGAACACTGAAGCTTTCTTT,CASRASSRNTEAFF
.,TRBV7-9,.,TRBJ1-1,14,TGTGCCAGCAGCCCCGCGGTGCGGTCTCTTGAAGCTTTCTTT,CASSPAVRSLEAFF
.,TRBV19,few,TRBJ1-2,11,TGTGCCAGTAGTTACTCAGGGAGCTACACCTTC,CASSYSGSYTF
TRBD1,TRBV4-1,.,TRBJ1-5,18,TGCGCCAGCAGCCCCCTCGACCTGACAGGGAATAGCAATCAGCCCCAGCATTTT,CASSPLDLTGNSNQPQHF
.,TRBV7-9,.,TRBJ2-4,15,TGTGCCAGCAGCTCGGACCGAATAGCCAAAAACATTCAGTACTTC,CASSSDRIAKNIQYF
TRBD1,TRBV6-5,few,TRBJ1-2,14,TGTGCCAGCACCCGACAGGGGGGCGGCTATGGCTACACCTTC,CASTRQGGGYGYTF
.,TRBV6-1,.,TRBJ2-3,15,TGTGCCAGCAGTCTGGACCGGACTTCCACAGATACGCAGTATTTT,CASSLDRTSTDTQYF
TRBD2,TRBV2,.,TRBJ2-1,14,TGTGCCAGCAGCCTAGCGGGGGGCCGGGGTGAGCAGTTCTTC,CASSLAGGRGEQFF
.,TRBV5-6,.,TRBJ1-5,13,TGTGCCAGCAGCCTCTCCGCGGAGCAGCCCCAGCATTTT,CASSLSAEQPQHF
.,TRBV25-1,.,TRBJ1-1,14,TGTGCCAGCAGTGAATACACAGGGCGCTCTGAAGCTTTCTTT,CASSEYTGRSEAFF
.,TRBV2,few,TRBJ2-2,13,TGTGCCAGCAGACGCGGGGCCACCGGGGAGCTGTTTTTT,CASRRGATGELFF
.,TRBV13,many,TRBJ2-3,15,TGTGCCAGCAGCCTTAGGGCGCCTTCGAAGGATACGCAGTATTTT,CASSLRAPSKDTQYF
TRBD1,TRBV7-9,few,TRBJ1-2,12,TGTGCCAGCAGCTTTGCAGGGGGCGGCTACACCTTC,CASSFAGGGYTF
.,TRBV4-3,few,TRBJ2-7,15,TGCGCCAGCAGCCAAGATCAAGGCAGGGTCTACGAGCAGTACTTC,CASSQDQGRVYEQYF
.,TRBV2,.,TRBJ2-1,13,TGTGCCAGCAGTCGGGACTTTGAAAATGAGCAGTTCTTC,CASSRDFENEQFF
.,TRBV19,.,TRBJ2-4,13,TGTGCCAGTAGTATAGGTAACAAAAACATTCAGTACTTC,CASSIGNKNIQYF
.,TRBV21-1,few,TRBJ2-7,15,TGTGCCAGCAGCAAACTCGGGGGGGCAAACTACGAGCAGTACTTC,CASSKLGGANYEQYF
TRBD2,TRBV7-2,few,TRBJ2-1,16,TGTGCCAGCAGCCTTGGACTAGCGGGGGGTCGGAATGAGCAGTTCTTC,CASSLGLAGGRNEQFF
.,TRBV29-1,.,TRBJ1-1,12,TGCAGCGTTGGACAAACCCACACTGAAGCTTTCTTT,CSVGQTHTEAFF
TRBD2,TRBV4-1,few,TRBJ2-1,16,TGCGCCAGCAGCCAACATAGCGGGGGGGCGTTCAATGAGCAGTTCTTC,CASSQHSGGAFNEQFF
.,TRBV6-5,.,TRBJ2-2,15,TGTGCCAGCAGTTATCAGTCGTCATACACCGGGGAGCTGTTTTTT,CASSYQSSYTGELFF
.,TRBV5-4,.,TRBJ2-3,13,TGTGCCAGCAACCCTTCCTCGGCAGATACGCAGTATTTT,CASNPSSADTQYF
TRBD1,TRBV9,.,TRBJ1-2,16,TGTGCCAGCAGCTCCACCACTATCGACAGGGGGTATGGCTACACCTTC,CASSSTTIDRGYGYTF
.,TRBV11-2,.,TRBJ2-2,14,TGTGCCAGCAGCTTAGCCCCAGGGGCCGGGGAGCTGTTTTTT,CASSLAPGAGELFF
TRBD1,TRBV2,few,TRBJ1-1,14,TGTGCCAGCAGACCGGGACAGGGGTACACTGAAGCTTTCTTT,CASRPGQGYTEAFF
TRBD1,TRBV5-6,few,TRBJ2-1,16,TGTGCCAGCAGCGGGGACAGGGGGCCGGTCTACAATGAGCAGTTCTTC,CASSGDRGPVYNEQFF
.,TRBV4-1,.,TRBJ2-1,13,TGCGCCAGCAGCCAAGTAGGGGAAAATGAGCAGTTCTTC,CASSQVGENEQFF
.,TRBV7-7,few,TRBJ2-5,17,TGTGCTAGCAGCTTAGCGCTGGGCCGGGGAGAACAAGAGACCCAGTACTTC,CASSLALGRGEQETQYF
.,TRBV7-2,.,TRBJ1-2,12,TGTGCCAGCAGCCTTAGGGACTATGGCTACACCTTC,CASSLRDYGYTF
.,TRBV13,few,TRBJ2-2,15,TGTGCCAGCAGCTGGAACCGGGAAAAGGGAGGGGAGCTGTTTTTT,CASSWNREKGGELFF
.,TRBV29-1,.,TRBJ1-1,11,TGCAGCGTTGCCCGTAGGGCCGAAGCTTTCTTT,CSVARRAEAFF
.,TRBV4-1,few,TRBJ1-5,13,TGCGCCAGCAGCCAAGATTTTGCTCAGCCCCAGCATTTT,CASSQDFAQPQHF
TRBD1,TRBV27,.,TRBJ1-6,16,TGTGCCGGCAGTTCCACCTTCGGACAGGGAGATTCACCCCTCCACTTT,CAGSSTFGQGDSPLHF
.,TRBV7-2,.,TRBJ1-2,14,TGTGCCAGCAGCTTAGATCTTCATGGAAATGGCTACACCTTC,CASSLDLHGNGYTF
TRBD2,TRBV19,.,TRBJ2-5,17,TGTGCCAGTAGTATAGGGACTAGCGGGAGTTCCCAAGAGACCCAGTACTTC,CASSIGTSGSSQETQYF
.,TRBV30,few,TRBJ1-5,13,TGTGCCTGGAATAAGGGGAGGAATCAGCCCCAGCATTTT,CAWNKGRNQPQHF
.,TRBV4-1,.,TRBJ1-4,15,TGCGCCAGCACCCAAAATCCGGGGCGGGGTGAAAAACTGTTTTTT,CASTQNPGRGEKLFF
TRBD2,TRBV7-3,few,TRBJ2-5,15,TGTGCCAGCAGCTCCGGTGGGACTAGCGTGGAGACCCAGTACTTC,CASSSGGTSVETQYF
.,TRBV18,.,TRBJ2-5,16,TGTGCCAGCTCACAAACCTTCGGTGACTCAGGAGAGACCCAGTACTTC,CASSQTFGDSGETQYF
.,TRBV4-3,few,TRBJ2-1,13,TGCGCCAGCAGCCGAGAGCGATACAATGAGCAGTTCTTC,CASSRERYNEQFF